This note documents a single T cell receptor (beta chain) sequence. Germline loops: CDR1 SGHAT, CDR2 FQNNGV. Trimming at V came to 0 bases and at J to 7 bases, leaving 5 bases not matched to a gene. The length of the CDR3 is 15 residues. The sample comes from a study of cytomegalovirus exposure and HLA in healthy donors. The PCR ran on 60 Vbeta and 13 Jbeta primers. TCRdb's table, derived via immunoSEQ multiplex PCR, lists solely in-frame clones and lacks some. In the table there are some 130,000 clones, 81% of which are singletons. This receptor was taken from a man between 18 and 29 years old in good health and CMV-seronegative. Sequenced: PBMCs. V and J are TRBV11-2 and TRBJ2-3, with TRBD1 matching 9 bases. This CDR3 is CASSLEDRGLNTQYF. CDR3 nucleotide sequence: TGTGCCAGCAGCTTAGAGGACAGGGGTTTGAATACGCAGTATTTT.